What follows describes a single T cell receptor beta chain. The antigen is not known. CDR3 size: 15 residues. In germline, CDR1 is MGHDK, CDR2 SYGVNS. V trimming: 3 bases; J trimming: 4 bases; junction bases outside the gene matches: 4. These data originate in a study of vaccination and CD4 T cells after COVID-19. The study, taken as a whole, reports: Only after vaccination were a median 86.3% of convalescents' reactive clones seen. When vaccine-specific clones from convalescent patients were examined, 304 of 307 were spike mono-reactive.

Stated treatment: approximately 9-day PBMC culture with coronavirus spike peptide pools or control peptides (ViraFEST assay). Cultured CD4+ T-cell DNA underwent Oncomine TCR Beta short-read sequencing. Each CDR3 protein is one row after TCRdb ran MiXCR on the PCR reads. This sample yields 11,000 or so distinct CDR3 sequences, of which 50% to 75% are seen a single time; 13% belongs to the top ten. The V call is TRBV25-1, the J call TRBJ2-3, with TRBD2 matching 10 bases. Sample: CD4+ T cells from blood, cultured in vitro. This receptor was obtained from a human donor who had recovered from COVID-19. This CDR3 is CASSDASGSPDTQYF. The CDR3 DNA sequence: TGTGCCAGCAGTGACGCTAGCGGGAGCCCAGATACGCAGTATTTT. Filled out from reference TRBV25-1 and TRBJ2-3, the complete variable domain reads EADIYQTPRYLVIGTGKKITLECSQTMGHDKMYWYQQDPGMELHLIHYSYGVNSTEKGDLSSESTVSRIRTEHFPLTLESARPSHTSQYLCASSDASGSPDTQYFGPGTRLTVL.